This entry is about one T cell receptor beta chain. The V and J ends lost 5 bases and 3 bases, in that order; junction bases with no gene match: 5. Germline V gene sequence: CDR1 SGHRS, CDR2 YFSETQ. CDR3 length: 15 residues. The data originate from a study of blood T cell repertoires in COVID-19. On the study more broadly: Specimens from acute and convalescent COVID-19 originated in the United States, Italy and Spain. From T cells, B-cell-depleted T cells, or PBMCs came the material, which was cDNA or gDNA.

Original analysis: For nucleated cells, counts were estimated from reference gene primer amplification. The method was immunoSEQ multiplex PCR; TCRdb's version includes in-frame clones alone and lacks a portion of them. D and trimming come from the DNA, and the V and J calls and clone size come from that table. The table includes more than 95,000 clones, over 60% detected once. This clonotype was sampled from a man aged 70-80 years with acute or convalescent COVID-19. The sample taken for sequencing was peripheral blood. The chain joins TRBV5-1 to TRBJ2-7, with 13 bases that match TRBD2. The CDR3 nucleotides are TGCGCCAGCAGTGTGACTAGCGGGAGGCTCTACGAGCAGTACTTC. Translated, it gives CASSVTSGRLYEQYF.